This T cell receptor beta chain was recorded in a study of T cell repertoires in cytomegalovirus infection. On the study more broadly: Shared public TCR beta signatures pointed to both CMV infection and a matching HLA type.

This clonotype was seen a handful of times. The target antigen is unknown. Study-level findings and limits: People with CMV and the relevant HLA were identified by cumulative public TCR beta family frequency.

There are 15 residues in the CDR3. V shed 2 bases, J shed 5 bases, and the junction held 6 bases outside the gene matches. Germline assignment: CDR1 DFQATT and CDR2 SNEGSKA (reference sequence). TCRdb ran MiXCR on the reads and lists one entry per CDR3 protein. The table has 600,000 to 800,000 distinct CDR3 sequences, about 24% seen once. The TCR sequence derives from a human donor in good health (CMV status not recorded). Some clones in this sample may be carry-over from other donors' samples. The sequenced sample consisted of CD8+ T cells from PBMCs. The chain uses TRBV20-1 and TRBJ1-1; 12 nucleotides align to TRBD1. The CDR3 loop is CSARIGTGGWTEAFF. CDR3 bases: TGCAGTGCTAGAATTGGGACAGGGGGCTGGACTGAAGCTTTCTTT.